Sequencing of this T cell receptor beta chain was carried out in a study of T cells in women clearing cervical HPV infection. The length of the CDR3 is 15 residues. Trimming removed 0 bases at V and 6 bases at J, with 10 bases between. Germline assignment: CDR1 SGHRS and CDR2 YFSETQ. The assay was immunoSEQ multiplex PCR, and TCRdb's table has in-frame clones only and misses some. Its clone listing holds 15,000 to 20,000 clones. Notes on this clone: The read terminates 3 residues ahead of where the CDR3 ends, so the germline J gene completes it.

Sequencing input: blood buffy coat. This sequence was found in a woman aged 18 to 69 with a cervical HPV16 infection that either progressed to CIN3+ or cleared (not recorded which). The chain employs TRBV5-1 and TRBJ1-6; D gene unclear. The DNA read from the CDR3 is TGCGCCAGCAGCTTGGAAGGCACCGTTAATTCACCC. Residues: CASSLEGTVNSP. The CDR3 reads in full as CASSLEGTVNSPLHF.